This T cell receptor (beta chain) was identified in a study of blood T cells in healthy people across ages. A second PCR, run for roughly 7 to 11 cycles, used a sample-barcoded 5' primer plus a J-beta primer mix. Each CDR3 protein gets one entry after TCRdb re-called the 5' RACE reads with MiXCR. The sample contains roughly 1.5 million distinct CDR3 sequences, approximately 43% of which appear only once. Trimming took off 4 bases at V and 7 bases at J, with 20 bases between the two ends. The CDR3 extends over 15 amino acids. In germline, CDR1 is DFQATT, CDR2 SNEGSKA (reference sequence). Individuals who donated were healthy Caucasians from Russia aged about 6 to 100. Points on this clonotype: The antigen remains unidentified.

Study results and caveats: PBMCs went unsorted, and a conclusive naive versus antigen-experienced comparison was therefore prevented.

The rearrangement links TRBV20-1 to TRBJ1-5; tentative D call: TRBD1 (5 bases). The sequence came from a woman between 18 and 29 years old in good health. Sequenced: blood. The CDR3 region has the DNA TGCAGTGCTAAGAGGTTCAGGGTATCAGAGCAGCCCCAGCATTTT. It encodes CSAKRFRVSEQPQHF.